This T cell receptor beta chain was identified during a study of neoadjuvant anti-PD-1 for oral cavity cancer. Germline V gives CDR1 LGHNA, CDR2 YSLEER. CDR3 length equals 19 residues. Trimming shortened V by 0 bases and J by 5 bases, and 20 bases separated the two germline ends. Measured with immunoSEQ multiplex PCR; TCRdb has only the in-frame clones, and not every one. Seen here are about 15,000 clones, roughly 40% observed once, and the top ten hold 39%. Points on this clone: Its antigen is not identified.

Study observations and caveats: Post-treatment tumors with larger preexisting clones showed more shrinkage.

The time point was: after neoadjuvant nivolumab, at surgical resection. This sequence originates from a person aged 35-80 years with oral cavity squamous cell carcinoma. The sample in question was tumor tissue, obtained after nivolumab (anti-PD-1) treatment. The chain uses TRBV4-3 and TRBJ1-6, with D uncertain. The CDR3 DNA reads TGCGCCAGCAGCCAAGATGTGAGTGGGGTCGGTTTAAATAATTCACCCCTCCACTTT. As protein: CASSQDVSGVGLNNSPLHF.